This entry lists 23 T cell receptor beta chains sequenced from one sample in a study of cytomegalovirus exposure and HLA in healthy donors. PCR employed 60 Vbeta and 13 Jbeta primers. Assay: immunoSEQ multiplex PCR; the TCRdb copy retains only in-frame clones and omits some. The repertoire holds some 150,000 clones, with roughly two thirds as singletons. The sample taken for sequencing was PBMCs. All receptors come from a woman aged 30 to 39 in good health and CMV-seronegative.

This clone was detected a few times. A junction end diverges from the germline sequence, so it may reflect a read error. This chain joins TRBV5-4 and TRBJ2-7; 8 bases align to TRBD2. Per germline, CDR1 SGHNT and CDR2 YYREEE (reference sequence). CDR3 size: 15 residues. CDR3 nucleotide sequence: TGCGCCAGCAGCCCCCGGGATAGCGGGACCTACGAGCAGTACTTC. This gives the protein CASSPRDSGTYEQYF.

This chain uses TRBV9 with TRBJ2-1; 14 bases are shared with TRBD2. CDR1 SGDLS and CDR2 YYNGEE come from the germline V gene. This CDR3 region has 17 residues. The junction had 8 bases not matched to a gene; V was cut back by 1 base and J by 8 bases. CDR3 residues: CASSVTTSGRAADEQFF. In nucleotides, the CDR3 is TGTGCCAGCAGCGTAACGACTAGCGGGAGGGCCGCCGATGAGCAGTTCTTC.

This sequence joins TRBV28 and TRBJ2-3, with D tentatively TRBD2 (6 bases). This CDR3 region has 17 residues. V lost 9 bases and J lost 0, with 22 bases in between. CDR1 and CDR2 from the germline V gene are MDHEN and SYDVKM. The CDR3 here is CASTFRAGGISTDTQYF. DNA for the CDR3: TGTGCCAGTACCTTTAGGGCGGGCGGGATTAGCACAGATACGCAGTATTTT. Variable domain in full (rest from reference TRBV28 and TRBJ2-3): DVKVTQSSRYLVKRTGEKVFLECVQDMDHENMFWYRQDPGLGLRLIYFSYDVKMKEKGDIPEGYSVSREKKERFSLILESASTNQTSMYLCASTFRAGGISTDTQYFGPGTRLTVL.

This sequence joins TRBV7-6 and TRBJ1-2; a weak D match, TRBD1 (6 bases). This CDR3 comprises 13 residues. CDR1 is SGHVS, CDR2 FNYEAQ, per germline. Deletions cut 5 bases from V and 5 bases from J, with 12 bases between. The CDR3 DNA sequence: TGTGCCAGCAGCCACAGGGTGGGGTATGGCTACACCTTC. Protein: CASSHRVGYGYTF.

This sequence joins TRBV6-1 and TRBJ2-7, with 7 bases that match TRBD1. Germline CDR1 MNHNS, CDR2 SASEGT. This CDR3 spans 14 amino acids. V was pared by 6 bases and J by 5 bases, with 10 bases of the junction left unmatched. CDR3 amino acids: CASRRDSLANEQYF. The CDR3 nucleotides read TGTGCCAGCAGGAGGGACAGTTTAGCCAACGAGCAGTACTTC.

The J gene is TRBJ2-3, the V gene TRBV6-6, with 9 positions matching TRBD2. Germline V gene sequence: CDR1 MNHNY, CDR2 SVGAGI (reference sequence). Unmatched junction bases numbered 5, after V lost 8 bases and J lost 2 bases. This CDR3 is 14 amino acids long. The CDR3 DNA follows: TGTGCCAGCGCCCTAGCGGGGTTCACAGATACGCAGTATTTT. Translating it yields CASALAGFTDTQYF.

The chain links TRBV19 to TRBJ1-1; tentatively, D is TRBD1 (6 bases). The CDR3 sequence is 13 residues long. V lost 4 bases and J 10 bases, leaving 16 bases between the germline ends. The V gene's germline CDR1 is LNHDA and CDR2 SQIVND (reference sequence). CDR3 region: CASSTPTGERAFF. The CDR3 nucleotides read TGTGCCAGTAGTACCCCGACAGGAGAAAGAGCTTTCTTT. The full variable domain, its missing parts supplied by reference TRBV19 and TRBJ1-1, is DGGITQSPKYLFRKEGQNVTLSCEQNLNHDAMYWYRQDPGQGLRLIYYSQIVNDFQKGDIAEGYSVSREKKESFPLTVTSAQKNPTAFYLCASSTPTGERAFFGQGTRLTVV.

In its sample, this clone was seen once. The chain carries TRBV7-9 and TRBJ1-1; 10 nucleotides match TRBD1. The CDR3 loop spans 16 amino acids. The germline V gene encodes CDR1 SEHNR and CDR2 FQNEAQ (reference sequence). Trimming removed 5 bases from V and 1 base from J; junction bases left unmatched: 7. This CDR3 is CASSRSGQGRNTEAFF. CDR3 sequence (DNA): TGTGCCAGCAGCCGTTCGGGACAGGGGCGGAACACTGAAGCTTTCTTT.

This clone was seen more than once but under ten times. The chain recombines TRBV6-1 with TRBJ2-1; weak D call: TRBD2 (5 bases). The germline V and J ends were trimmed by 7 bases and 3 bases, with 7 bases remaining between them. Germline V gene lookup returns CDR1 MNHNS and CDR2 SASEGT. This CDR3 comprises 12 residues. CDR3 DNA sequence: TGTGCCAGCATCCGGGGCTACAATGAGCAGTTCTTC. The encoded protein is CASIRGYNEQFF.

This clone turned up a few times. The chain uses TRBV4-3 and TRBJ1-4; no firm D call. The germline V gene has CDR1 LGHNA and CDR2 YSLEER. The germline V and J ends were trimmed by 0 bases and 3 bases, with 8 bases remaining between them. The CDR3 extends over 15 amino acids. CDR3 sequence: CASSQDMAPNEKLFF. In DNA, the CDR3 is TGCGCCAGCAGCCAAGATATGGCCCCTAATGAAAAACTGTTTTTT.

The CDR3, as DNA: TGCGCCAGCAGCCAAGGGGGCGGGAGAGATTACAATGAGCAGTTCTTC. Its translation: CASSQGGGRDYNEQFF. The rearrangement joins TRBV4-1 to TRBJ2-1, with TRBD2 matching over 7 bases. This CDR3 is 16 amino acids long. Germline CDR1 and CDR2: MGHRA and YSYEKL. V was pared by 1 base and J by 4 bases, with 7 bases of the junction left unmatched.

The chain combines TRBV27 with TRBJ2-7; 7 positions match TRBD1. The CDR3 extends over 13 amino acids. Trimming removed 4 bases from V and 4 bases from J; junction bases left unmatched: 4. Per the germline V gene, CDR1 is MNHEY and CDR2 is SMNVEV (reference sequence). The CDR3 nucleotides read TGTGCCAGCAGTTGGGGACAGCAATACGAGCAGTACTTC. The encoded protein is CASSWGQQYEQYF.

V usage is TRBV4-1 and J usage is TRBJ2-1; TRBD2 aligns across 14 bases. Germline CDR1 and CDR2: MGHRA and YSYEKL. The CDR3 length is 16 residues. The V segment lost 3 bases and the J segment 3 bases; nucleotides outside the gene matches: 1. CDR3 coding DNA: TGCGCCAGCAGCCAGGGGACTAGCGGGGGCTACAATGAGCAGTTCTTC. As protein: CASSQGTSGGYNEQFF.

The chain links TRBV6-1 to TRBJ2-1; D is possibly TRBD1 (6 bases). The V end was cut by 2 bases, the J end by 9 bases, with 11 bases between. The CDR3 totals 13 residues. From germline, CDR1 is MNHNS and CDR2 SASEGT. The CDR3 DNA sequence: TGTGCCAGCAGTGAACGACAGGTTTTTGAGCAGTTCTTC. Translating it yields CASSERQVFEQFF.

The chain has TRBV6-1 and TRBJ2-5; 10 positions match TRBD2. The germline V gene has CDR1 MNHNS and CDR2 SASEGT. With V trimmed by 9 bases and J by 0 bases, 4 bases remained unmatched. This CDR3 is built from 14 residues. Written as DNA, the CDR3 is TGTGCCAGTGGGACTAGCGCGGACCAAGAGACCCAGTACTTC. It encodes CASGTSADQETQYF.

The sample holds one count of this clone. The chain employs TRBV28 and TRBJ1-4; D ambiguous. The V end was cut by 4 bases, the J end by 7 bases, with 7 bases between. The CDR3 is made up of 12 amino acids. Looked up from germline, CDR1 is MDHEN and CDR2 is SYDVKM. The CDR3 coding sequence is TGTGCCAGCAGTTCTAGGAGTGAAAAACTGTTTTTT. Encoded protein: CASSSRSEKLFF. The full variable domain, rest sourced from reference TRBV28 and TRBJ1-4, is DVKVTQSSRYLVKRTGEKVFLECVQDMDHENMFWYRQDPGLGLRLIYFSYDVKMKEKGDIPEGYSVSREKKERFSLILESASTNQTSMYLCASSSRSEKLFFGSGTQLSVL.

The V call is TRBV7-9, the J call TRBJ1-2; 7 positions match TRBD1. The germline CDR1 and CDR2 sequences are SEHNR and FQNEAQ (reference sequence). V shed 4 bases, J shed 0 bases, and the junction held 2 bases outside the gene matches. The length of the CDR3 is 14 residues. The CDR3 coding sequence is TGTGCCAGCAGCTCCAGGGGGACTAACTATGGCTACACCTTC. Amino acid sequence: CASSSRGTNYGYTF.

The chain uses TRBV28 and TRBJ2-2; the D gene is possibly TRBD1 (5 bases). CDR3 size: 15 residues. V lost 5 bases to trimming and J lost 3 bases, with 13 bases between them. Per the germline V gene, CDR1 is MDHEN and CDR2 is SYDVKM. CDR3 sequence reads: CASSPSRVDTGELFF. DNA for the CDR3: TGTGCCAGCAGTCCGAGCAGGGTGGACACCGGGGAGCTGTTTTTT.

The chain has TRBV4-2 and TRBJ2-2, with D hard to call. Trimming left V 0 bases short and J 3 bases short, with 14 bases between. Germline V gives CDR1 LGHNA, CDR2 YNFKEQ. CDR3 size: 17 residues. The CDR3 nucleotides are TGTGCCAGCAGCCAAGATTCCGAGGATCTCGACACCGGGGAGCTGTTTTTT. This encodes CASSQDSEDLDTGELFF.

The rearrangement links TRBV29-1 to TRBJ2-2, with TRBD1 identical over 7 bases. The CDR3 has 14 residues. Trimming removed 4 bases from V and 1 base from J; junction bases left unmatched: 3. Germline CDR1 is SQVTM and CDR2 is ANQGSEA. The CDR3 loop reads CSVVGGVNTGELFF. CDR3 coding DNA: TGCAGCGTTGTAGGGGGCGTGAACACCGGGGAGCTGTTTTTT.

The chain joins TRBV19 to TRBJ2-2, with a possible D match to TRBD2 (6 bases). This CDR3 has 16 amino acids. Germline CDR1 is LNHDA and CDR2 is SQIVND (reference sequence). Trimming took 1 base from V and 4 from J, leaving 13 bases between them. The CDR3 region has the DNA TGTGCCAGTAGTATAGGTGGGAGGAAGGGCACCGGGGAGCTGTTTTTT. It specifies CASSIGGRKGTGELFF.

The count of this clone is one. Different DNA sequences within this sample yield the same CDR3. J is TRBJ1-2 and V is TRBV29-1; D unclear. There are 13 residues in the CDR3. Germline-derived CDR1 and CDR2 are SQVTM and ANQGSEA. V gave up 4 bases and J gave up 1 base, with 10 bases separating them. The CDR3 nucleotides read TGCAGCGTTGGCACCGGGGTTAACTATGGCTACACCTTC. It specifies CSVGTGVNYGYTF.

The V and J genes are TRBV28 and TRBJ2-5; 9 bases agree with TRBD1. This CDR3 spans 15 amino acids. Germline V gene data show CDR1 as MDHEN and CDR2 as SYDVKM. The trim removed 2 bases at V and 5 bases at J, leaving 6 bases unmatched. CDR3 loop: CASSLPGQGIETQYF. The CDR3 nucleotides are TGTGCCAGCAGTTTACCGGGACAGGGTATCGAGACCCAGTACTTC.